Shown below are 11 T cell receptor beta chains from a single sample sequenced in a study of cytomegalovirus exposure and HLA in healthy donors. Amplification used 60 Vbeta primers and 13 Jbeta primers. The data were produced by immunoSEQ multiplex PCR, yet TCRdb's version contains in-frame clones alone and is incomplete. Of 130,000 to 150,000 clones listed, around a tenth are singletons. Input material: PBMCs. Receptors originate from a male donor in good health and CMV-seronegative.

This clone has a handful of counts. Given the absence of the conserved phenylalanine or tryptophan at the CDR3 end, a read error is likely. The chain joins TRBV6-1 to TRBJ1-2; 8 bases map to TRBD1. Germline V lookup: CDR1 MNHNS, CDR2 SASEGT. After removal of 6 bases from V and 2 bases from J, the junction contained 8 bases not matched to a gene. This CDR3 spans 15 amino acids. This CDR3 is CASRAGQGSNYGYTV. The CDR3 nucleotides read TGTGCCAGCAGGGCAGGACAGGGATCGAACTATGGCTACACCGTC.

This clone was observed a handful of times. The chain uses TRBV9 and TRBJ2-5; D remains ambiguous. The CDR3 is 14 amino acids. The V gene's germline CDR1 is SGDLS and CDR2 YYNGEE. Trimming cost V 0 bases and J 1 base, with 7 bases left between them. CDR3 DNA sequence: TGTGCCAGCAGCGTAGGCACTACCCAAGAGACCCAGTACTTC. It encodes CASSVGTTQETQYF. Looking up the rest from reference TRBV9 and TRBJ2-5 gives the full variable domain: DSGVTQTPKHLITATGQRVTLRCSPRSGDLSVYWYQQSLDQGLQFLIQYYNGEERAKGNILERFSAQQFPDLHSELNLSSLELGDSALYFCASSVGTTQETQYFGPGTRLLVL.

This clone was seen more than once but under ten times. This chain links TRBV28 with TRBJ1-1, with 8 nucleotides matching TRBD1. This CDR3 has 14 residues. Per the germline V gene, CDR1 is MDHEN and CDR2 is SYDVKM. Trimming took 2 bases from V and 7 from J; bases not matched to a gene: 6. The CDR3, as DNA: TGTGCCAGCAGTTTAACCCCTGACAGGGGTGAAGCTTTCTTT. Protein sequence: CASSLTPDRGEAFF.

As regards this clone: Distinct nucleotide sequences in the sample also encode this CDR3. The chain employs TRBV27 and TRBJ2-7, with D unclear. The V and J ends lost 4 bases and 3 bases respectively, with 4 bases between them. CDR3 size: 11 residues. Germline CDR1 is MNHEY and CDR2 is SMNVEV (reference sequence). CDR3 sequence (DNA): TGTGCCAGCAGTTCTCTCTACGAGCAGTACTTC. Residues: CASSSLYEQYF.

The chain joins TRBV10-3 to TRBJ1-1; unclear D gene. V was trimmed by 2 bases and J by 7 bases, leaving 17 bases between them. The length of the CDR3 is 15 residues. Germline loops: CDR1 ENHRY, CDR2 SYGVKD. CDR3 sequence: CAISEPGLVEGEAFF. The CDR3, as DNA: TGTGCCATCAGTGAGCCGGGCCTCGTTGAGGGTGAAGCTTTCTTT.

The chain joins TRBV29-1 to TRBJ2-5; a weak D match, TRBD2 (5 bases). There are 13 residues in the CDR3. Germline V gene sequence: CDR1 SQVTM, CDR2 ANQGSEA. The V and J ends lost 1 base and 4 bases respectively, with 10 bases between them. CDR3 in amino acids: CSVEVGLGETQYF. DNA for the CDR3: TGCAGCGTTGAAGTTGGACTCGGAGAGACCCAGTACTTC.

The CDR3 is CASSPDRFEPQHF. CDR3 in DNA: TGTGCCAGCAGCCCGGACAGGTTCGAGCCCCAGCATTTT. This chain connects TRBV7-2 to TRBJ1-5, with TRBD1 identical over 7 bases. CDR3 length: 13 residues. In germline, CDR1 is SGHTA, CDR2 FQGNSA. J gave up 8 bases and V 5 bases, and 6 bases lay outside the gene matches.

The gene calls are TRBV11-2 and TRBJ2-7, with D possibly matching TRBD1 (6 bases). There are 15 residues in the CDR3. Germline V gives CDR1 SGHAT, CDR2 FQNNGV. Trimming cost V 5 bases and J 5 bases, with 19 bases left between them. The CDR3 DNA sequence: TGTGCCAGCAGCGAAACAGGGCTTTCCGCGGACGAGCAGTACTTC. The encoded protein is CASSETGLSADEQYF.

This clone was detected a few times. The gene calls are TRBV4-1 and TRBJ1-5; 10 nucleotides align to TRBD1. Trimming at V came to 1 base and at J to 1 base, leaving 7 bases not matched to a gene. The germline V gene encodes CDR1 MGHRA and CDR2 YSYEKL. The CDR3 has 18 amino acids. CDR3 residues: CASSQVFDRGLSNQPQHF. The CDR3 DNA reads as TGCGCCAGCAGCCAAGTTTTCGACAGGGGGCTAAGCAATCAGCCCCAGCATTTT.

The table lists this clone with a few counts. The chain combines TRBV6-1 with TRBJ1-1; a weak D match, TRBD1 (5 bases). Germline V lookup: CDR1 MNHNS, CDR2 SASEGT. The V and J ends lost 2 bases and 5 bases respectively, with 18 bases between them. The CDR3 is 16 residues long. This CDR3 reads CASSEPSGGRWTEAFF. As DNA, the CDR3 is TGTGCCAGCAGTGAACCATCGGGGGGGAGATGGACTGAAGCTTTCTTT.

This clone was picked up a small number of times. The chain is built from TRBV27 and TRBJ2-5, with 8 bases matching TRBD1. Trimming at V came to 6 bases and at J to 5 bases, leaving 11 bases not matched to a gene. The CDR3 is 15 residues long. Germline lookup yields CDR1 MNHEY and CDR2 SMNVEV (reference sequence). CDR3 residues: CASRPTRTGRETQYF. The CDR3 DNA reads TGTGCCAGCAGACCAACCCGGACAGGGAGGGAGACCCAGTACTTC.